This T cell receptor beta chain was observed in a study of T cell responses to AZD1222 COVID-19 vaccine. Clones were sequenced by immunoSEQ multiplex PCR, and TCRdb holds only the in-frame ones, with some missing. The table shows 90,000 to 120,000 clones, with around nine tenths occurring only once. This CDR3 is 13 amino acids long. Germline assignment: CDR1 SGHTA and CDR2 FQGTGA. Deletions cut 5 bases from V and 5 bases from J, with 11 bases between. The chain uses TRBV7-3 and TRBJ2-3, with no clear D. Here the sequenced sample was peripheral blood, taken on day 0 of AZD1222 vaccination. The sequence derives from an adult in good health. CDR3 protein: CASSLKGGDTQYF. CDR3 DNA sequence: TGTGCCAGCAGCCTAAAAGGCGGAGATACGCAGTATTTT.